This TCR beta chain was sequenced during a study of blood T cell repertoires in COVID-19. The protocol was immunoSEQ multiplex PCR, while the TCRdb copy is restricted to in-frame clones and leaves out a portion. The data contain a few hundred thousand clones, roughly nine tenths of them singletons. V was clipped by 1 base and J by 6 bases; unmatched bases: 9. CDR3 length equals 15 residues. Germline CDR1 is SGHDT and CDR2 is YYEEEE. Sequenced input: peripheral blood. The chain couples TRBV5-6 to TRBJ1-2; the match to TRBD1 covers 7 bases. The receptor was isolated from a woman aged 55 to 70 with COVID-19, enrolled during active disease. CDR3 in DNA: TGTGCCAGCAGCTTGATTGGGGACAGCGTTAATGGCTACACCTTC. This gives the protein CASSLIGDSVNGYTF.